The present entry profiles one T cell receptor (beta chain) with its context. As yet, its antigen is unknown. The sample is drawn from a study of somatic mutations in cytotoxic T cells in rheumatoid arthritis. Study results and limitations: Unidentified antigens were the targets of the expanded CD8+ clones. In rheumatoid arthritis patients, unlike healthy controls, CD8+ clonality rose with age. Adjustment for multiple comparisons was not applied to the slight TRBV07 underrepresentation observed in rheumatoid arthritis patients.

Positive magnetic bead selection was used to isolate CD4+ and CD8+ cells; purity was checked by flow cytometry. Germline loops: CDR1 SGHNT, CDR2 YYREEE (reference sequence). The CDR3 spans 12 residues. Trimming removed 0 bases at V and 7 bases at J, with 4 bases between. The data were produced by immunoSEQ multiplex PCR, yet TCRdb's version contains in-frame clones alone and is incomplete. This sample has some 7,400 clones; more than 50% occur once, and the top ten carry approximately 20%. Specimen: CD8+ T cells sorted from blood. The TCR sequence derives from a woman aged 40-49 years in good health. V and J are TRBV5-4 and TRBJ2-2, with unresolved D. The CDR3 sequence is CASSLVDGELFF. CDR3 DNA sequence: TGTGCCAGCAGCTTGGTGGACGGGGAGCTGTTTTTT.